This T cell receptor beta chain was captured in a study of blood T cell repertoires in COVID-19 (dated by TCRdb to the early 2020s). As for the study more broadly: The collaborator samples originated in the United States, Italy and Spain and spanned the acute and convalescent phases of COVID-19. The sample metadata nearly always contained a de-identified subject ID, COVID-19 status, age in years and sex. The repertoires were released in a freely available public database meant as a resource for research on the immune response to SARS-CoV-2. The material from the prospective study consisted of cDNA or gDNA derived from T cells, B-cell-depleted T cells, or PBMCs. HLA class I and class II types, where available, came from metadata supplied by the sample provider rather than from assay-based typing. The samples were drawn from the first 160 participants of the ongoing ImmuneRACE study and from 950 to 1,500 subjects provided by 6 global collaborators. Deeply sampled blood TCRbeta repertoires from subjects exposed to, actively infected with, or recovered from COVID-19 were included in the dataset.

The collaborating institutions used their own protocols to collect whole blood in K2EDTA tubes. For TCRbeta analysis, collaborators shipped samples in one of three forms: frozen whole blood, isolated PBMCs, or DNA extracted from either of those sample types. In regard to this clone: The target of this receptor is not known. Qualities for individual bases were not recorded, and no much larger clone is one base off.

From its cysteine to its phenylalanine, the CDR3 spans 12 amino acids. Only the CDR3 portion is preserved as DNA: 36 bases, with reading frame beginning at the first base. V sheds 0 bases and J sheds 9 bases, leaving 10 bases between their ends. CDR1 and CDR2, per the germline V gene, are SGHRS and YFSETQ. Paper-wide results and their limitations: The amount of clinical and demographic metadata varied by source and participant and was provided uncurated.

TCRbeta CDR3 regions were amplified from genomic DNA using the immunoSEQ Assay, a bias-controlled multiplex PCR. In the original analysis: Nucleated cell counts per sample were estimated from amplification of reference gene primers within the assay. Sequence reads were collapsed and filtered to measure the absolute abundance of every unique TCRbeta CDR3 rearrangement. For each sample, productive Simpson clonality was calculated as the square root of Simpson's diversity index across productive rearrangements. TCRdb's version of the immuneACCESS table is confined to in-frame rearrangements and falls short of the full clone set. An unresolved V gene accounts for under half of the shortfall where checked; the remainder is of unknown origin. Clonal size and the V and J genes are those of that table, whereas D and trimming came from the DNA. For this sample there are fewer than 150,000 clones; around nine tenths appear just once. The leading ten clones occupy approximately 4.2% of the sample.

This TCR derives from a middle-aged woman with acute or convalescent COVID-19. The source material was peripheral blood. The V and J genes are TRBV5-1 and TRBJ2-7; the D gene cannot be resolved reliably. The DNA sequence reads TGCGCCAGCAGCTTGGACCTGGGCCCGCAGTACTTC. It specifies CASSLDLGPQYF.